This T cell receptor beta chain appears in the sequencing data of a study of CD8+CD57+ T cells in acquired aplastic anemia (dated 2018 in TCRdb). Looking at the study overall: A mean of about 3 ug of DNA, ranging from about 0.2 to 27.4 ug, was extracted from sorted CD4+ and CD8+ cells. CD8+CD57+ expansion was defined as frequency above the mean frequency observed in healthy subjects.

In regard to this clonotype: There is no known antigen for this receptor. No qualities accompany the bases; no much larger clone lies one base away.

Profiling of TCR beta VDJ combinations and CDR3 sequences used genomic DNA as the template. An Illumina HiSeq 2000 was the platform used for TCR repertoire sequencing. From the authors' description of their analysis: TRBV/TRBJ rearrangement plots, CDR3 size and DJ length profiles, and Simpson's diversity index were used to evaluate the repertoires. The most abundant DNA sequence in the deep sequencing data was defined as the immunodominant clone. CDR3 amino acid sequences were checked for sharing across subjects and were also compared against the VDJdb database and published repertoires. TCRdb passed the public sequencing reads through fastp at Q25 and MiXCR, retaining productive beta sequences. Each entry is one CDR3 protein sequence, shown with its most common DNA and genes. TCRdb, not the original authors, processed these V and J calls. The sample yields roughly 180,000 distinct CDR3 sequences; roughly 65% were counted once. The top ten hold more than 40% of the sample.

Expansion of CD8+CD57+ cells had been shown by flow cytometry in the patients chosen for sequencing. All patients had severe acquired aplastic anemia diagnosed by International Study of Aplastic Anemia and Agranulocytosis and Camitta criteria. At the time blood was sampled, none of the patients had received any therapy. TCR repertoires of sorted CD4+ and CD8+ blood T cells from severe aplastic anemia patients and healthy subjects were deep-sequenced in the study. Patients were enrolled under clinicaltrials.gov protocols 00001620, 01623167, 00001397, 00071045, 00081523 and 00961064 in the USA. Ficoll-Paque density gradient centrifugation was used to isolate peripheral blood mononuclear cells. Before DNA extraction, CD4+ and CD8+ T cells were sorted with FACS or magnetic beads. The paper's findings and limits, for the study overall: No significant difference in CD8+ Simpson's diversity was found between patients and healthy controls (P=0.060). Some 27 CD8+ CDR3 sequences were found in both patients and controls but appeared to be highly expressed in patients and within the immunodominant clones of the patients.

The receptor was derived from a human donor with aplastic anemia. Sequenced material: sorted CD4+, CD8+, or CD8+CD57+ T cells (not recorded which) from PBMCs.

The nucleotides are TGTGCCAGCAGTGACTCTCAGGACCCAGGGAGGGAGCTGTTTTTT. Protein translation: CASSDSQDPGRELFF. The sequence joins TRBV6-4 to TRBJ2-2, with a weak D call of TRBD1 (5 bases match). In the germline V gene, CDR1 corresponds to MRHNA and CDR2 to SNTAGT. From the cysteine through the phenylalanine, the CDR3 covers 15 amino acids. The retained sequence is limited to the CDR3, 45 bases, with the frame set at the first base. A distance of 14 bases separates the germline ends of V and J, which lose 0 bases and 9 bases respectively.